This T cell receptor (beta chain) was recorded in a study of T cells in Graves' hyperthyroidism and ophthalmopathy. Study outcomes and limitations: Peripheral blood also featured most of the thyroid clonotypes expanded above 0.001. By a 13 V-J model, ophthalmopathy was set apart from stable hyperthyroidism.

Diagnosing involved the use of clinical symptoms, serum thyroxine and TRAb, thyroid ultrasound and orbital computed tomography. CDR1 MNHNY and CDR2 SVGAGI come from the germline V gene (reference sequence). The CDR3 has 15 residues. V was clipped by 2 bases and J by 0 bases, with 10 bases between them. This clonotype was seen at least ten times. Its antigen is currently unknown. It was RNA transcripts that yielded the amplified TCR beta CDR3 regions. The HTBI set primed first-round TCR CDR3 RT-PCR. TCRdb re-called the multiplex PCR reads with MiXCR, one entry per CDR3 protein. Here the sample spans roughly 500,000 distinct CDR3 sequences, 40% to 50% being singletons.

The genes are TRBV6-6 and TRBJ2-5; D ambiguous. This receptor was obtained from an adult woman with Graves' disease, either hyperthyroidism or ophthalmopathy (not recorded which). Sequencing used peripheral blood or thyroid tissue (not recorded which). The CDR3 sequence: CASSYVSTYQETQYF. As DNA, the CDR3 is TGTGCCAGCAGTTACGTCTCCACTTACCAAGAGACCCAGTACTTC.